This entry is about one T cell receptor beta chain. This sample stems from a study of cytomegalovirus exposure and HLA in healthy donors. About the study: Within an early data release were 80 million to 90 million unique TCRs drawn from HLA-typed donors.

V shed 2 bases and J 5 bases; nucleotides not matched to a gene: 6. CDR1 is SEHNR and CDR2 is FQNEAQ in the germline V gene (reference sequence). CDR3 length equals 17 residues. As for the donors, each was a healthy bone marrow donor. Unrecorded immune exposures were likely, despite nominal health at sampling. 60 Vbeta and 13 Jbeta primers were used in PCR. Repertoires were generated with immunoSEQ multiplex PCR, while TCRdb's copy carries only in-frame clones and drops some. The sample shows some 240,000 clones, 92% of them seen only once. The specimen was PBMCs. V and J are TRBV7-9 and TRBJ1-6; 10 positions match TRBD1. The TCR sequence derives from a girl aged 2 to 10 in good health and CMV-seronegative. The CDR3 reads CASSLYRDRGNNSPLHF. CDR3 nucleotides: TGTGCCAGCAGCTTATATCGGGACAGGGGAAATAATTCACCCCTCCACTTT.